These 4 T cell receptor beta chains share one sample of origin, sequenced in a study of technical replicates of blood from several donors. This table comes from immunoSEQ multiplex PCR, and its TCRdb copy is limited to in-frame clones, with some not included. The table shows about 85,000 clones, with roughly 94% occurring only once. The sequenced sample was T cells isolated from PBMCs. The receptor source for this set is a human donor in good health.

The chain uses TRBV9 and TRBJ2-7; 10 nucleotides line up with TRBD2. V shed 4 bases, J shed 2 bases, and the junction held 6 bases outside the gene matches. CDR1 is SGDLS, CDR2 YYNGEE, per germline. This CDR3 contains 15 residues. CDR3 in amino acids: CASSMGTSETYEQYF. CDR3 nucleotides: TGTGCCAGCAGCATGGGGACTAGCGAAACCTACGAGCAGTACTTC.

This chain uses TRBV7-2 with TRBJ1-2; D possibly corresponds to TRBD1 (5 bases). Germline CDR1 reads SGHTA; CDR2 reads FQGNSA. V shed 2 bases and J shed 4 bases, with 17 bases lying between them. The CDR3 runs 16 residues. The CDR3 sequence: CASSLSGAGYLYGYTF. DNA of the CDR3: TGTGCCAGCAGCTTAAGCGGGGCAGGCTATCTCTATGGCTACACCTTC.

The chain carries TRBV7-6 and TRBJ2-7; D not certain. The CDR3 is made up of 14 amino acids. Germline V gene sequence: CDR1 SGHVS, CDR2 FNYEAQ. Trimming shortened V by 5 bases and J by 4 bases, and 15 bases separated the two germline ends. The DNA of the CDR3 is TGTGCCAGCAGCCCTTCTTTAAGAGTTTACGAGCAGTACTTC. As protein: CASSPSLRVYEQYF.

The chain is built from TRBV7-7 and TRBJ2-1; weak D call: TRBD1 (6 bases). The germline V and J ends were trimmed by 8 bases and 0 bases, with 14 bases remaining between them. The CDR3 runs to 15 residues. Germline values: CDR1 SSHAT, CDR2 FNYEAQ (reference sequence). The CDR3 coding sequence is TGTGCCAGCGCTCCAGACAGGTTCTCCTACAATGAGCAGTTCTTC. Translated: CASAPDRFSYNEQFF.